This section outlines one T cell receptor (beta chain) sequence together with its context. The data were produced by immunoSEQ multiplex PCR, yet TCRdb's version contains in-frame clones alone and is incomplete. The sample lists 99,000 or so clones, approximately 93% occurring once. The data are from a study of siplizumab effects on memory and regulatory T cells. With V trimmed by 2 bases and J by 8 bases, 8 bases remained unmatched. The CDR3 runs 14 residues. CDR1 SGDLS and CDR2 YYNGEE come from the germline V gene. This rearrangement joins TRBV9 to TRBJ1-2; 8 bases line up with TRBD1. This TCR derives from a human donor in good health. Sequenced input: Tregs sorted from blood. The CDR3 DNA sequence: TGTGCCAGCAGCGTGCGGCCAGGGGGCCCCGGCTACACCTTC. It encodes CASSVRPGGPGYTF.